Many counts were recorded for the clone carrying this T cell receptor (beta chain). This entry comes from a study of human T cells and chemical hapten exposure. In the authors' methods: The number of TCRs in each sample had a median of 95,638 and spanned roughly 23,224 to 700,000. MiXCR, run by TCRdb on the RACE reads, gives a single entry per CDR3 protein. Here the V and J calls rest on TCRdb's processing, not on the authors' analysis. The table has more than 300,000 distinct CDR3 sequences, about 5.4% seen once. Described time point: pre-sensitization, week 0. As to treatment: therapeutic diphenylcyclopropenone sensitization with weekly scalp DPC. Sequenced here: whole blood, sampled in connection with sensitization to the hapten diphenylcyclopropenone (DPC). The receptor comes from a woman aged 18-29 years with alopecia areata. Some clones in this sample may be carry-over from other donors' samples.

The CDR3 nucleotides are TGTGCCAGCAGTTTAGTTCAGGGACTGCTGAACACCGGGGAGCTGTTTTTT. It encodes CASSLVQGLLNTGELFF. The gene calls are TRBV28 and TRBJ2-2; D possibly corresponds to TRBD2 (6 bases). In germline, CDR1 is MDHEN, CDR2 SYDVKM. Trimming shortened V by 2 bases and J by 1 base, and 14 bases separated the two germline ends. There are 17 residues in the CDR3.